This passage covers 30 T cell receptor beta chains from one sample sequenced in a study of T cells after yellow fever vaccination. Each CDR3 protein gets one entry after TCRdb re-called the 5' RACE reads with MiXCR. There are around 500,000 distinct CDR3 sequences in the sample; 20% to 25% occur only once, and about 15% lies in the top ten. Sequenced here: PBMCs, sampled less than 25 days after the first yellow fever vaccination. These receptors originate from a man between 18 and 35 years old who received the YFV17D yellow fever vaccine.

The CDR3 region has the DNA TGTGCCAGCAGCGCCCCAGGGAGGGGGCCCTACGAGCAGTACGTC. Translating gives CASSAPGRGPYEQYV. V and J are TRBV7-9 and TRBJ2-7, with D possibly called TRBD1 or TRBD2 (7 bases each). Trimming took 5 bases from V and 2 from J, leaving 16 bases between them. The CDR3 is made up of 15 amino acids. CDR1 is SEHNR and CDR2 is FQNEAQ in the germline V gene (reference sequence).

This clonotype came up many times. V usage is TRBV5-1 and J usage is TRBJ1-1; D is ambiguous. V was pared by 4 bases and J by 1 base, with 5 bases between. Germline V CDR1 and CDR2: SGHRS, YFSETQ. There are 12 residues in the CDR3. CDR3 DNA sequence: TGCGCCAGCAGCGAGGGGAACACTGAAGCTTTCTTT. It translates to CASSEGNTEAFF.

The CDR3 region is CASSLRAPGRDTQYF. The CDR3 coding sequence is TGCGCCAGCAGCCTTCGGGCACCCGGGAGAGATACGCAGTATTTT. V is TRBV5-1 and J is TRBJ2-3; tentatively, D is TRBD2 (6 bases). V lost 4 bases and J lost 5, with 17 bases in between. Germline CDR1 and CDR2: SGHRS and YFSETQ. The CDR3 contains 15 residues.

This clonotype came up many times. The chain employs TRBV6-5 and TRBJ2-1, with 9 bases aligning to TRBD1. The junction had 13 bases not matched to a gene; V was cut back by 7 bases and J by 9 bases. The CDR3 runs 15 residues. Per germline, CDR1 MNHEY and CDR2 SVGAGI. The CDR3 sequence is CASTSRPTGGSEQFF. DNA for the CDR3: TGTGCCAGCACTTCCCGCCCGACAGGGGGTTCTGAGCAGTTCTTC.

This clonotype was seen a handful of times. The chain carries TRBV20-1 and TRBJ2-1; TRBD1 might be the D (5 bases). The CDR3 has 16 residues. Germline lookup yields CDR1 DFQATT and CDR2 SNEGSKA (reference sequence). V lost 4 bases to trimming and J lost 3 bases, with 19 bases between them. The CDR3 coding sequence is TGCAGTGCTAAAGAGGTTTCAGGGCCTAACTACAATGAGCAGTTCTTC. Translated: CSAKEVSGPNYNEQFF.

J is TRBJ2-1 and V is TRBV7-8; 8 bases line up with TRBD1. CDR3 length: 13 amino acids. V lost 5 bases to trimming and J lost 8 bases; unmatched junction nucleotides: 5. CDR1 and CDR2 (germline): SGHVS, FQNEAQ. The CDR3 protein is CASSTDREHEQFF. CDR3 DNA sequence: TGTGCCAGCAGCACGGACAGGGAACATGAGCAGTTCTTC.

The chain is built from TRBV7-2 and TRBJ1-5, with D maybe TRBD1 (5 bases). Per the germline V gene, CDR1 is SGHTA and CDR2 is FQGNSA. The CDR3 sequence is 13 residues long. V dropped 4 bases and J dropped 7 bases, with 11 bases sitting between them. The CDR3 DNA sequence: TGTGCCAGCAGCTCCTATCGGGGGCAGCCCCAGCATTTT. Amino acids: CASSSYRGQPQHF.

CDR3 in DNA: TGTGCCAGCAGTACCCAGGACAGCGGAGAGACCCAGTACTTC. Protein sequence: CASSTQDSGETQYF. The V and J genes are TRBV5-4 and TRBJ2-5; D perhaps matches TRBD1 (6 bases). There are 14 residues in the CDR3. The germline CDR1 and CDR2 sequences are SGHNT and YYREEE (reference sequence). The V gene lost 5 bases and the J gene lost 4 bases, with 15 bases spanning the gap.

CDR3 in amino acids: CSVWGLRGTSSYEQYF. The CDR3 region has the DNA TGCAGTGTCTGGGGCCTGAGGGGGACTAGCTCCTACGAGCAGTACTTC. The genes are TRBV20-1 and TRBJ2-7, with TRBD2 matching 8 bases. The V segment lost 7 bases and the J segment 0 bases; nucleotides outside the gene matches: 14. The CDR3 runs to 16 residues. Germline assignment: CDR1 DFQATT and CDR2 SNEGSKA (reference sequence).

The sample holds one count of this clonotype. The CDR3 region is CATWGSRPNDYNEQFF. The CDR3 DNA sequence: TGCGCCACATGGGGATCCAGACCTAACGACTACAATGAGCAGTTCTTC. This chain joins TRBV23-1 and TRBJ2-1; D not certain. TRBV23-1 is known as an ORF, though its function is uncertain. V gave up 10 bases and J gave up 3 bases, with 22 bases separating them. This CDR3 contains 16 residues.

This clonotype was recorded a few times. The CDR3 reads CASSLSREGYTF. As DNA, the CDR3 is TGTGCCAGCAGCTTAAGCAGGGAAGGCTACACCTTC. The rearrangement uses TRBV7-9 and TRBJ1-2; a weak D match, TRBD1 (5 bases). In germline, CDR1 is SEHNR, CDR2 FQNEAQ (reference sequence). This CDR3 region has 12 residues. V lost 2 bases to trimming and J lost 8 bases, with 9 bases between them.

In this sample, this clonotype turned up once. V is TRBV12-3 or TRBV12-4 and J is TRBJ1-2; D is unclear. This CDR3 comprises 12 residues. V lost 5 bases and J lost 4, with 8 bases in between. CDR3 sequence (DNA): TGTGCCAGCAGTGCACAGTTCTATGGCTACACCTTC. It encodes CASSAQFYGYTF.

The rearrangement uses TRBV29-1 and TRBJ2-4, with a weak D call TRBD1 (5 bases). V lost 5 bases and J lost 0, with 8 bases in between. The CDR3 totals 13 residues. Germline-derived CDR1 and CDR2 are SQVTM and ANQGSEA. The CDR3 sequence: CSVSQGAKNIQYF. The DNA of the CDR3 is TGCAGCGTTTCCCAGGGAGCCAAAAACATTCAGTACTTC.

The chain has TRBV20-1 and TRBJ2-5; TRBD2 matches 11 bases. The germline gives CDR1 DFQATT, CDR2 SNEGSKA (reference sequence). V was clipped by 6 bases and J by 5 bases; unmatched bases: 8. CDR3 length: 14 residues. CDR3 nucleotide sequence: TGCAGTGCGAACGTAGCGGGGGGGCTGGAGACCCAGTACTTC. Translation: CSANVAGGLETQYF.

In this sample, this clonotype turned up a few times. This chain connects TRBV4-3 to TRBJ1-2; no clear D gene. The germline V gene has CDR1 LGHNA and CDR2 YSLEER. The ends were cut back, 0 bases at V and 8 bases at J, with 16 bases in the middle. This CDR3 has 15 residues. CDR3 coding DNA: TGCGCCAGCAGCCAAGAATATCTGACTATTTGGGGCTACACCTTC. This translates into CASSQEYLTIWGYTF.

The V call is TRBV29-1, the J call TRBJ2-3; D is unclear. CDR3 size: 12 residues. Germline CDR1 SQVTM, CDR2 ANQGSEA. Trimming stripped 7 bases from V and 4 bases from J, with 12 bases between. The CDR3 here is CSGHVKADTQYF. DNA for the CDR3: TGCAGCGGGCACGTGAAGGCAGATACGCAGTATTTT.

This clonotype was seen many times. The chain employs TRBV27 and TRBJ1-2; unclear D gene. V lost 4 bases, J lost 3 bases, and 9 bases lay in between. This CDR3 is 13 amino acids long. Germline CDR1 reads MNHEY; CDR2 reads SMNVEV (reference sequence). For the CDR3, the DNA is TGTGCCAGCAGTTCCCGGAGGGACTATGGCTACACCTTC. It is translated as CASSSRRDYGYTF.

The sample holds a few counts of this clonotype. The J gene is TRBJ2-5, the V gene TRBV14; possible D gene TRBD2, 5 bases. The germline V gene encodes CDR1 SGHDN and CDR2 FVKESK. V was clipped by 2 bases and J by 4 bases, with 14 bases between them. The CDR3 runs to 15 residues. The CDR3 bases are TGTGCCAGCAGCCAATTGTGGCGGACTGGAGAGACCCAGTACTTC. Its translation is CASSQLWRTGETQYF.

The gene calls are TRBV7-2 and TRBJ2-1; the D call may be TRBD1 or TRBD2 (5 bases each). Trimming stripped 5 bases from V and 6 bases from J, with 11 bases between. The CDR3 is 13 amino acids. Germline CDR1 is SGHTA and CDR2 is FQGNSA. The chain's CDR3 is CASSRGRINEQFF. The DNA for the CDR3 is TGTGCCAGCAGCCGGGGACGGATCAATGAGCAGTTCTTC. The full variable domain, with the rest looked up from reference TRBV7-2 and TRBJ2-1, is GAGVSQSPSNKVTEKGKDVELRCDPISGHTALYWYRQSLGQGLEFLIYFQGNSAPDKSGLPSDRFSAERTGGSVSTLTIQRTQQEDSAVYLCASSRGRINEQFFGPGTRLTVL.

This clonotype was recorded a few times. The genes are TRBV5-1 and TRBJ1-4; 7 bases line up with TRBD1. The V gene end was trimmed by 6 bases and the J gene end by 5 bases; junction bases not matched to a gene: 7. The CDR3 contains 14 residues. The germline gives CDR1 SGHRS, CDR2 YFSETQ. The CDR3 here is CASTPGTANEKLFF. The CDR3 DNA follows: TGCGCCAGCACACCCGGGACAGCGAATGAAAAACTGTTTTTT.

The J gene is TRBJ1-5, the V gene TRBV18; D is unclear. The CDR3 runs 14 residues. The germline CDR1 and CDR2 sequences are KGHSH and LQKENI. The V gene lost 3 bases and the J gene lost 7 bases, with 13 bases spanning the gap. The CDR3 reads CASSPRRGQQPQHF. CDR3 nucleotide sequence: TGTGCCAGCTCACCCCGCCGGGGTCAGCAGCCCCAGCATTTT. Full variable domain (outside the CDR3, taken from reference TRBV18 and TRBJ1-5): NAGVMQNPRHLVRRRGQEARLRCSPMKGHSHVYWYRQLPEEGLKFMVYLQKENIIDESGMPKERFSAEFPKEGPSILRIQQVVRGDSAAYFCASSPRRGQQPQHFGDGTRLSIL.

The genes are TRBV27 and TRBJ2-2, with D maybe TRBD2 (6 bases). The CDR3 runs to 16 residues. Trimming pared 3 bases from V and 6 bases from J, leaving 17 bases between. Germline V gives CDR1 MNHEY, CDR2 SMNVEV (reference sequence). The CDR3 nucleotides read TGTGCCAGCAGTTTCTCGGGAGCCGGACCTGCCGGGGAGCTGTTTTTT. It yields the protein CASSFSGAGPAGELFF.

This clonotype was counted ten times or more. The gene calls are TRBV7-9 and TRBJ2-1; D unclear. Germline V gives CDR1 SEHNR, CDR2 FQNEAQ (reference sequence). Trimming cost V 5 bases and J 10 bases, with 12 bases left between them. The CDR3 sequence is 12 residues long. The CDR3 coding sequence is TGTGCCAGCAGCGATGAGGCCCCCGAGCAGTTCTTC. This gives the protein CASSDEAPEQFF.

The chain links TRBV20-1 to TRBJ2-3; D perhaps matches TRBD1 (5 bases). Trimming shortened V by 6 bases and J by 2 bases, and 9 bases separated the two germline ends. This CDR3 contains 12 residues. The germline gives CDR1 DFQATT, CDR2 SNEGSKA (reference sequence). The CDR3: CSALDNTDTQYF. CDR3 nucleotides: TGCAGTGCCCTGGACAACACAGATACGCAGTATTTT.

The V call is TRBV7-8, the J call TRBJ2-7; D is ambiguous. In germline, CDR1 is SGHVS, CDR2 FQNEAQ. CDR3 length equals 13 residues. V was shortened by 1 base and J by 10 bases, with 14 bases between the two germline ends. The CDR3 sequence: CASSLDLRPLQYF. CDR3 in DNA: TGTGCCAGCAGCTTAGATCTAAGGCCCCTTCAGTACTTC.

The chain joins TRBV4-1 to TRBJ1-1; tentative D call: TRBD1 (6 bases). The CDR3 is made up of 17 amino acids. Trimming removed 4 bases at V and 1 base at J, with 19 bases between. Germline lookup yields CDR1 MGHRA and CDR2 YSYEKL. This CDR3 reads CASSLSLNRDRNTEAFF. The CDR3 bases are TGCGCCAGCAGCCTGTCCCTAAACAGGGATCGGAACACTGAAGCTTTCTTT.

This chain links TRBV7-9 with TRBJ1-3; D not certain. Germline CDR1 SEHNR, CDR2 FQNEAQ (reference sequence). CDR3 length equals 14 residues. The germline V and J ends were trimmed by 5 bases and 4 bases, with 12 bases remaining between them. CDR3 residues: CASSETSFGNTIYF. In DNA form, the CDR3 reads TGTGCCAGCAGCGAGACCTCTTTCGGAAACACCATATATTTT.

The gene calls are TRBV3-1 and TRBJ2-1; D is perhaps TRBD1 or TRBD2 (5 bases each). In germline, CDR1 is LGHDT, CDR2 YNNKEL (reference sequence). The CDR3 totals 16 residues. V was trimmed by 6 bases and J by 7 bases, leaving 22 bases between them. CDR3 coding DNA: TGTGCCAGCAGTTACCACGGTCCCGGGACGGCGAATGAGCAGTTCTTC. Translating it yields CASSYHGPGTANEQFF.

Only one count was recorded for this clonotype. This chain connects TRBV9 to TRBJ2-5, with D possibly being TRBD1 (5 bases). The CDR3 sequence is 15 residues long. With 3 bases removed from V and 2 bases from J, the gap between germline ends came to 14 bases. Looked up from germline, CDR1 is SGDLS and CDR2 is YYNGEE. CDR3 in DNA: TGTGCCAGCAGCGGGAGCCCGGCAGGGCAAGAGACCCAGTACTTC. Translating gives CASSGSPAGQETQYF. The variable domain in full, completed from reference TRBV9 and TRBJ2-5, reads DSGVTQTPKHLITATGQRVTLRCSPRSGDLSVYWYQQSLDQGLQFLIQYYNGEERAKGNILERFSAQQFPDLHSELNLSSLELGDSALYFCASSGSPAGQETQYFGPGTRLLVL.

The genes are TRBV5-1 and TRBJ2-7; the match to TRBD1 covers 10 bases. Germline V CDR1 and CDR2: SGHRS, YFSETQ. This CDR3 contains 19 residues. V shed 2 bases, J shed 1 base, and the junction held 15 bases outside the gene matches. The CDR3 nucleotides read TGCGCCAGCAGCTTATTAAAGGAGGTCGGGACAGGGGTATCCTACGAGCAGTACGTC. Translation: CASSLLKEVGTGVSYEQYV.